These 15 T cell receptor beta chains came from one sample sequenced in a study of CD8+ T cells in alopecia areata. Following extraction, RNA underwent reverse transcription to cDNA, which served as the sequencing template. The repertoire was sequenced with immunoSEQ multiplex PCR; TCRdb's copy has only in-frame clones and lacks some. This sample has 65,000 to 95,000 clones, with around 54% found just once. What was sequenced was NKG2D-high CD8+ T cells sorted from blood. The origin of the receptors is a human donor with alopecia areata.

In its sample, this clone was seen once. The V call is TRBV30, the J call TRBJ1-2, with D tentatively TRBD1 (5 bases). The CDR3 consists of 13 residues. Germline values: CDR1 GTSNPN, CDR2 SVGIG (reference sequence). The V gene lost 5 bases and the J gene lost 1 base, with 11 bases spanning the gap. The CDR3 here is CAWSTGLNYGYTF. CDR3 coding DNA: TGTGCCTGGTCTACAGGTCTTAACTATGGCTACACCTTC.

The table lists this clone with a few counts. The chain links TRBV29-1 to TRBJ1-2, with D possibly TRBD1 on 6 matching bases. Germline CDR1 SQVTM, CDR2 ANQGSEA. The CDR3 spans 13 residues. V was pared by 6 bases and J by 0 bases, with 11 bases between. The CDR3 DNA sequence: TGCAGCGTAGTAGGGGGACCTAACTATGGCTACACCTTC. Its translation is CSVVGGPNYGYTF. The whole variable domain, filled in from reference TRBV29-1 and TRBJ1-2, reads SAVISQKPSRDICQRGTSLTIQCQVDSQVTMMFWYRQQPGQSLTLIATANQGSEATYESGFVIDKFPISRPNLTFSTLTVSNMSPEDSSIYLCSVVGGPNYGYTFGSGTRLTVV.

This chain joins TRBV30 and TRBJ2-7, with D maybe TRBD2 (6 bases). V was pared by 4 bases and J by 1 base, with 8 bases between. Germline CDR1 and CDR2: GTSNPN and SVGIG (reference sequence). This CDR3 contains 12 residues. CDR3: CAWMRESYEQYF. In DNA form, the CDR3 reads TGTGCCTGGATGCGGGAATCCTACGAGCAGTACTTC.

This chain connects TRBV29-1 to TRBJ2-7, with 11 bases identical to TRBD2. This CDR3 has 15 residues. V was clipped by 5 bases and J by 4 bases; unmatched bases: 10. Germline V gene sequence: CDR1 SQVTM, CDR2 ANQGSEA. CDR3: CSVRGTSGRAYEQYF. The CDR3 coding sequence is TGCAGCGTTCGTGGGACTAGCGGACGAGCTTACGAGCAGTACTTC.

This clone was seen more than once but under ten times. The rearrangement links TRBV5-1 to TRBJ2-7; 7 bases agree with TRBD2. This CDR3 has 15 amino acids. CDR1 SGHRS and CDR2 YFSETQ come from the germline V gene. Trimming at V came to 0 bases and at J to 4 bases, leaving 7 bases not matched to a gene. CDR3 in amino acids: CASSLGQGGPYEQYF. Written as DNA, the CDR3 is TGCGCCAGCAGCTTGGGGCAGGGAGGGCCGTACGAGCAGTACTTC.

This clone occurred a few times. The rearrangement joins TRBV7-9 to TRBJ2-7; D uncertain. Deletions cut 4 bases from V and 3 bases from J, with 7 bases between. CDR1 and CDR2 (germline): SEHNR, FQNEAQ (reference sequence). The CDR3 sequence is 12 residues long. The CDR3 nucleotides read TGTGCCAGCAGCTCCTCTGGCTACGAGCAGTACTTC. It codes for CASSSSGYEQYF.

The chain is built from TRBV6-1 and TRBJ1-2, with D unclear. Trimming pared 4 bases from V and 12 bases from J, leaving 9 bases between. Germline CDR1 MNHNS, CDR2 SASEGT. The CDR3 is made up of 10 amino acids. In DNA form, the CDR3 reads TGTGCCAGCAGTGCGAGTGGGGACACCTTC. Amino acids: CASSASGDTF.

In this sample, this clone turned up a few times. The chain uses TRBV29-1 and TRBJ2-7; no firm D call. Germline-derived CDR1 and CDR2 are SQVTM and ANQGSEA. The V and J ends lost 3 bases and 1 base respectively, with 7 bases between them. The CDR3 is 12 amino acids. CDR3 nucleotides: TGCAGCGTTGAGGCTCGATCCTACGAGCAGTACTTC. Its protein product is CSVEARSYEQYF.

This chain connects TRBV5-6 to TRBJ1-5; perhaps TRBD1 as D (5 bases). CDR3 length: 13 amino acids. Per the germline V gene, CDR1 is SGHDT and CDR2 is YYEEEE. Trimming removed 1 base at V and 4 bases at J, with 6 bases between. DNA for the CDR3: TGTGCCAGCAGCTTGACAGGAAATCAGCCCCAGCATTTT. This gives the protein CASSLTGNQPQHF.

This chain uses TRBV29-1 with TRBJ2-2, with TRBD1 identical over 7 bases. The CDR3 runs 13 residues. Germline V gene sequence: CDR1 SQVTM, CDR2 ANQGSEA. V trimming: 7 bases; J trimming: 1 base; junction bases outside the gene matches: 3. The CDR3 loop reads CSGTGVNTGELFF. CDR3 nucleotide sequence: TGCAGCGGAACAGGGGTGAACACCGGGGAGCTGTTTTTT.

There are a few counts of this clone. The V call is TRBV4-3, the J call TRBJ2-2, with D hard to call. V lost 4 bases and J 8 bases, leaving 8 bases between the germline ends. The CDR3 runs 12 residues. Germline lookup yields CDR1 LGHNA and CDR2 YSLEER. CDR3 DNA sequence: TGCGCCAGCAGCCTTAGTAGTGGGGAGCTGTTTTTT. Its protein product is CASSLSSGELFF.

This chain connects TRBV7-8 to TRBJ1-2; TRBD1 might be the D (6 bases). The CDR3 totals 14 residues. Germline V gene sequence: CDR1 SGHVS, CDR2 FQNEAQ. Trimming left V 5 bases short and J 2 bases short, with 12 bases between. Here the CDR3 reads CASSKWTENYGYTF. CDR3 coding DNA: TGTGCCAGCAGCAAATGGACAGAAAACTATGGCTACACCTTC.

As DNA, the CDR3 is TGTGCCTTACGGGACAGGAATGAAAAACTGTTTTTT. This sequence encodes CALRDRNEKLFF. The chain combines TRBV2 with TRBJ1-4, with TRBD1 matching 8 bases. From germline, CDR1 is SNHLY and CDR2 FYNNEI. The CDR3 has 12 amino acids. The V segment lost 11 bases and the J segment 5 bases; nucleotides outside the gene matches: 4.

The CDR3 coding sequence is TGTGCCAGCAGTTCTAGCGGGAGTGGGAATGAGCAGTTCTTC. Translating it yields CASSSSGSGNEQFF. The rearrangement links TRBV27 to TRBJ2-1; 10 bases are a match to TRBD2. There are 14 residues in the CDR3. V lost 4 bases to trimming and J lost 7 bases; unmatched junction nucleotides: 4. Germline CDR1 MNHEY, CDR2 SMNVEV (reference sequence).

This sequence joins TRBV27 and TRBJ1-4, with D perhaps TRBD1 (6 bases). Germline V gives CDR1 MNHEY, CDR2 SMNVEV (reference sequence). V shed 6 bases and J shed 10 bases, with 9 bases lying between them. CDR3 length equals 11 residues. CDR3 in amino acids: CASRGGGKLFF. CDR3 bases: TGTGCCAGCAGGGGAGGGGGAAAACTGTTTTTT.